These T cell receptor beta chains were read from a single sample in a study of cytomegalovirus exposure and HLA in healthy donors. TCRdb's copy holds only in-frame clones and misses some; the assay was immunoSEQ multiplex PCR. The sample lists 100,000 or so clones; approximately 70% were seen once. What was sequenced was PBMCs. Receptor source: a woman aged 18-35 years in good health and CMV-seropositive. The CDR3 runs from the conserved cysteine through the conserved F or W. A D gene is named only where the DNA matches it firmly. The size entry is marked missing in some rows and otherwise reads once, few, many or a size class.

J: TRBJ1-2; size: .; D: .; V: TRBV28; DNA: TGTGCCAGCAGGTTAGAGGGAGGTCATGGCTACACCTTC; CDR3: CASRLEGGHGYTF
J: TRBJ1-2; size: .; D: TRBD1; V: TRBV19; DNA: TGTGCCAGTAGAACCGGGACAGGGACCTATGGCTACACCTTC; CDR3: CASRTGTGTYGYTF
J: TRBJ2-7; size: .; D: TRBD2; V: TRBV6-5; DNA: TGTGCCAGCAGTTATGGGAGCGGGAGATCGTACGAGCAGTACTTC; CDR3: CASSYGSGRSYEQYF
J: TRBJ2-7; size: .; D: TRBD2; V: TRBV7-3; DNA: TGTGCCAGCAGCTTATCAGGACTAGCTTACGAGCAGTACTTC; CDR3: CASSLSGLAYEQYF
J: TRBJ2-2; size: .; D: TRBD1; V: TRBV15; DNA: TGTGCCACCAGCGGGACAGGGCTCACCGGGGAGCTGTTTTTT; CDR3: CATSGTGLTGELFF
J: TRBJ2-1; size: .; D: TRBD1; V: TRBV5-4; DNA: TGTGCCAGCAGCTCCACAGGGGCTGGTGAGCAGTTCTTC; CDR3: CASSSTGAGEQFF
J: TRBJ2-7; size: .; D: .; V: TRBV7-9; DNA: TGTGCCAGCAGCTTAGGCGGGATCGTCTACGAGCAGTACTTC; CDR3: CASSLGGIVYEQYF
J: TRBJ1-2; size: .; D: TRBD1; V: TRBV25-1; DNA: TGTGCCAGCAGTGAATGGGCAGGGGGCCACTATGGCTACACCTTC; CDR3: CASSEWAGGHYGYTF
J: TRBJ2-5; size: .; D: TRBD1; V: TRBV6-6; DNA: TGTGCCAGCAGTCGACAGGGAAAGGAGACCCAGTACTTC; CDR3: CASSRQGKETQYF
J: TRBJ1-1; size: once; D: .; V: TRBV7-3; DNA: TGTGCCAGCAGCTTATTCCGGGACACTGAAGCTTTCTTT; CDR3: CASSLFRDTEAFF
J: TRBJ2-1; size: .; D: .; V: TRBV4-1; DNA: TGCGCCAGCAGCCCCGGAGGGCCGAATGAGCAGTTCTTC; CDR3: CASSPGGPNEQFF
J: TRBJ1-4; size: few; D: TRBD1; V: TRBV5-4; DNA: TGTGCCAGCAGCTCGAACAGGGGGATTAATGAAAAACTGTTTTTT; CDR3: CASSSNRGINEKLFF
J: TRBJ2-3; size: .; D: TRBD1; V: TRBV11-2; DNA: TGTGCCAGCAGCGCACAGGGGGCGGCAGATACGCAGTATTTT; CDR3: CASSAQGAADTQYF
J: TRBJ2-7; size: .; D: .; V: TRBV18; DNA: TGTGCCAGCTCACCAGAAGAGGGCCCGGGGGAGCAGTACTTC; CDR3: CASSPEEGPGEQYF
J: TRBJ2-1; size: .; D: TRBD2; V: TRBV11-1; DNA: TGTGCCAGCAGCTTTGCGGGACTAGCTTTCAATGAGCAGTTCTTC; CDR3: CASSFAGLAFNEQFF
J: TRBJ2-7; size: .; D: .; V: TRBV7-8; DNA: TGTGCCAGCAGCCCAGGCCCTACCGCCTACGAGCAGTACTTC; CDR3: CASSPGPTAYEQYF
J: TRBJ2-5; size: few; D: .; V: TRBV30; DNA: TGTGCCTGGAGTGTAAACGGGGGAAGGGAGACCCAGTACTTC; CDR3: CAWSVNGGRETQYF
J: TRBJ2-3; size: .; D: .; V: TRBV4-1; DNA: TGCGCCAGCAGCCATTCCCCCAGGAAGGTTCCAGATACGCAGTATTTT; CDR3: CASSHSPRKVPDTQYF
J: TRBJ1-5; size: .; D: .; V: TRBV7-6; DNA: TGTGCCAGCACCTCCGCGGCAGGGCCTTTTGGTCAGCCCCAGCATTTT; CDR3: CASTSAAGPFGQPQHF
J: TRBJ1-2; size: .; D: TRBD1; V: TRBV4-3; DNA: TGCGCCAGCAGCCAACTTGGACAGGGCTTTGGCTACACCTTC; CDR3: CASSQLGQGFGYTF
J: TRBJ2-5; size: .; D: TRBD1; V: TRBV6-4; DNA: TGTGCCAGCAGTCCGACAGGGTTTCAAGAGACCCAGTACTTC; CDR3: CASSPTGFQETQYF
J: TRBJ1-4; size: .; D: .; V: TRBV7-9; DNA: TGTGCCAGCAGCTTAAGCCAGGGTGGCGAAAAACTGTTTTTT; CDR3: CASSLSQGGEKLFF
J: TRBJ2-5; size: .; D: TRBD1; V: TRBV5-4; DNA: TGTGCCAGCAGCTTGGCCTTGACAGGGCAAGAGACCCAGTACTTC; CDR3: CASSLALTGQETQYF
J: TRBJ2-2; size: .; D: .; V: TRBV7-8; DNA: TGTGCCAGCAGCTTGGCAGGGGCTACGGGGGAGCTGTTTTTT; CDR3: CASSLAGATGELFF
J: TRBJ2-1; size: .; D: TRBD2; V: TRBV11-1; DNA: TGTGCCAGCACCTTGTCTAGCGGGAGCTCCTACAATGAGCAGTTCTTC; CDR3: CASTLSSGSSYNEQFF
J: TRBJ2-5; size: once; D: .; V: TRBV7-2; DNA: TGTGCCAGCAGCCTTAATGCGGAAGAGACCCAGTACTTC; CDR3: CASSLNAEETQYF
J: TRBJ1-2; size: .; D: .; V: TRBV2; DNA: TGTGCCAGCAGTGTCAAGGTAGCTTTTAACTATGGCTACACCTTC; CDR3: CASSVKVAFNYGYTF
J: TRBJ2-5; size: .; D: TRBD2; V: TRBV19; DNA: TGTGCCAGTAGTATCTGGGCTAGCGGGAGTGAGACCCAGTACTTC; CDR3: CASSIWASGSETQYF
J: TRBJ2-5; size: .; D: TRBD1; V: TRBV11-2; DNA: TGTGCCAGCAGCTTAAGTACAGGGGGCGGAGAGACCCAGTACTTC; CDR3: CASSLSTGGGETQYF
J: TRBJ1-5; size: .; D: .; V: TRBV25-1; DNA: TGTGCCAGCAGTGGAACAGGGAGCAATCAGCCCCAGCATTTT; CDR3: CASSGTGSNQPQHF
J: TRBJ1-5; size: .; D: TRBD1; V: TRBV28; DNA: TGTGCCAGCAGTTCGACAGGGGGGCGTCAGCCCCAGCATTTT; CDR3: CASSSTGGRQPQHF
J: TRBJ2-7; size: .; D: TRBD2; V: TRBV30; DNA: TGTGCCTGGACCAGGGGTAGGCTAGCGGGAGAGTGGACCTACGAGCAGTACTTC; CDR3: CAWTRGRLAGEWTYEQYF
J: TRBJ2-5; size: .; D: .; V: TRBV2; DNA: TGTGCCAGCAGTCCCGTCACCCTAGGAGGAGAGACCCAGTACTTC; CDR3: CASSPVTLGGETQYF
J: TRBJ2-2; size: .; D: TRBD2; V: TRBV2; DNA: TGTGCCAGCACCGGTGGACTAGCCAAAACCGGGGAGCTGTTTTTT; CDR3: CASTGGLAKTGELFF
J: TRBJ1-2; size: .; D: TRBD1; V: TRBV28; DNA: TGTGCCAGCAGTTTACCGGACAGGAACGACTATGGCTACACCTTC; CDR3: CASSLPDRNDYGYTF
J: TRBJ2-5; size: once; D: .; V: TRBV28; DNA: TGTGCCAGCAGTTTAGCGGAGATCCAAGAGACCCAGTACTTC; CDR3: CASSLAEIQETQYF
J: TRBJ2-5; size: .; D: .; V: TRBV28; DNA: TGTGCCAGCAGGCCATCCGGGACAAACCCGGAGACCCAGTACTTC; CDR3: CASRPSGTNPETQYF
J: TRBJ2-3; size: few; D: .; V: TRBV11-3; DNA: TGTGCCAGCAGCTTGGAACAGGCGGGCACAGATACGCAGTATTTT; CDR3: CASSLEQAGTDTQYF
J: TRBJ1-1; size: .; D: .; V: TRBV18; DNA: TGTGCCAGCTCACCACCGTCCAGATGGAACACTGAAGCTTTCTTT; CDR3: CASSPPSRWNTEAFF
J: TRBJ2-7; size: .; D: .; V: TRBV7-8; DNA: TGTGCCAGCAGCTTTGGAGTTATTTCCTACGAGCAGTACTTC; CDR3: CASSFGVISYEQYF
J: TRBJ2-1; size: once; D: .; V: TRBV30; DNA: TGTGCCTGGAGTGAGACTAGCCGGGGGCTCTGGGAGCAGTTCTTC; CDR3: CAWSETSRGLWEQFF
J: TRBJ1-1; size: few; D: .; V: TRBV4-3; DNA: TGCGCCAGCAGCCATGCTGACAGGTTCCCTGAAGCTTTCTTT; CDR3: CASSHADRFPEAFF
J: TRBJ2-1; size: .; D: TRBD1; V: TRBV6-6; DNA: TGTGCCAGCAGTACAAAACCGGGACAGGGGGTCGTCGAGCAGTTCTTC; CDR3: CASSTKPGQGVVEQFF
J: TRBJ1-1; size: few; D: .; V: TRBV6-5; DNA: TGTGCCAGCGCCGGGAGGTCCACTGAAGCTTTCTTT; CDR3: CASAGRSTEAFF
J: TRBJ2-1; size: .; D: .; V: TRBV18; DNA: TGTGCCAGCTCACCTTCAGGGAGGTTGAACAATGAGCAGTTCTTC; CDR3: CASSPSGRLNNEQFF